The T cell receptor (beta chain) described here comes from a study of early T cells in non-severe SARS-CoV-2 infection. On the study more broadly: The input, bulk RNA from unsorted whole blood, was sequenced, and chains were unpaired.

In the case of this clonotype: The antigen remains undetermined.

As part of library construction, unique molecular identifiers were attached to individual cDNA molecules. TCRdb passed the 5' RACE reads through MiXCR, listing each CDR3 protein once. The table includes roughly 93,000 distinct CDR3 sequences, over 12% detected once. With 4 bases clipped from V and 4 bases from J, the junction kept 8 bases outside the gene matches. From germline, CDR1 is KGHDR and CDR2 SFDVKD. There are 16 residues in the CDR3. Study observations and caveats: Matches to VDJdb favored anti-spike CD8 responses and missed private and CD4 specificities.

The gene calls are TRBV24-1 and TRBJ2-1, with 8 bases identical to TRBD1. The specimen was whole blood. The receptor comes from an adult who was a healthcare worker with PCR-confirmed SARS-CoV-2 infection or an uninfected control (not recorded which). CDR3 loop: CATSERDRIQYNEQFF. The CDR3 nucleotides read TGTGCCACCAGTGAACGGGACAGGATCCAATACAATGAGCAGTTCTTC.